The T cell receptor beta chain under discussion was sequenced for a study of cytomegalovirus exposure and HLA in healthy donors. 60 Vbeta and 13 Jbeta primers were used in PCR. As originally analysed: An analysis that came later counted around 80 million unique TCR beta chains, around 12 million shared. The repertoire was sequenced with immunoSEQ multiplex PCR; TCRdb's copy has only in-frame clones and lacks some. V and J calls and clone size come straight from that table; D and trimming were deduced from the DNA. The sample yields under 200,000 clones, about 80% seen once. This clone has a single count. Germline CDR1 and CDR2: SNHLY and FYNNEI. The CDR3 runs 15 residues. Trimming cost V 4 bases and J 9 bases, with 19 bases left between them.

The receptor was derived from a girl aged 10 to 17 in good health and CMV-seropositive. V usage is TRBV2 and J usage is TRBJ2-1, with D possibly TRBD2 on 5 matching bases. The specimen sequenced was PBMCs. The DNA for the CDR3 is TGTGCCAGCAGTGTACTAGTCGTTGGGGTCGGTGAGCAGTTCTTC. Its protein product is CASSVLVVGVGEQFF. The variable domain in full, with the rest retrieved from reference TRBV2 and TRBJ2-1, is EPEVTQTPSHQVTQMGQEVILRCVPISNHLYFYWYRQILGQKVEFLVSFYNNEISEKSEIFDDQFSVERPDGSNFTLKIRSTKLEDSAMYFCASSVLVVGVGEQFFGPGTRLTVL.